These 28 T cell receptor beta chains were all obtained from the same sample, sequenced in a study of control samples from healthy donors and cancer patients. Method: immunoSEQ multiplex PCR; TCRdb's copy keeps in-frame clones and lacks some. The sample lists under 130,000 clones, around nine tenths occurring once. The specimen sequenced was PBMCs. These receptor sequences come from a man in his sixties with lung cancer.

For the CDR3, the DNA is TGCGCCAGCAGCCAAGGGCCTGGACGGATCTCTGGAAACACCATATATTTT. It yields the protein CASSQGPGRISGNTIYF. The chain couples TRBV4-1 to TRBJ1-3, with unresolved D. The CDR3 has 17 residues. Trimming took off 1 base at V and 0 bases at J, with 13 bases between the two ends. From germline, CDR1 is MGHRA and CDR2 YSYEKL.

The chain recombines TRBV3-1 (or the pseudogene TRBV3-2) with TRBJ1-5; no clear D gene. The CDR3 totals 13 residues. Trimming removed 0 bases at V and 6 bases at J, with 6 bases between. The germline CDR1 and CDR2 sequences are LGHDT and YNNKEL (reference sequence). The CDR3 loop is CASSQERGQPQHF. CDR3 DNA sequence: TGTGCCAGCAGCCAAGAGAGAGGTCAGCCCCAGCATTTT.

The chain carries TRBV18 and TRBJ1-2, with 8 bases identical to TRBD1. The CDR3 has 14 residues. The germline CDR1 and CDR2 sequences are KGHSH and LQKENI. V shed 0 bases, J shed 8 bases, and the junction held 5 bases outside the gene matches. The CDR3 protein is CASSPPTGVFGYTF. The CDR3 coding sequence is TGTGCCAGCTCACCACCGACAGGGGTGTTCGGCTACACCTTC.

This clone showed up just a few times. V and J are TRBV19 and TRBJ2-2; D is perhaps TRBD1 (6 bases). CDR1 is LNHDA and CDR2 is SQIVND in the germline V gene (reference sequence). The CDR3 consists of 15 residues. The germline V and J ends were trimmed by 10 bases and 0 bases, with 15 bases remaining between them. CDR3 amino acids: CATGSDSANTGELFF. Written as DNA, the CDR3 is TGTGCCACCGGCTCGGACAGCGCGAACACCGGGGAGCTGTTTTTT. The complete variable domain, with remaining parts taken from reference TRBV19 and TRBJ2-2, reads DGGITQSPKYLFRKEGQNVTLSCEQNLNHDAMYWYRQDPGQGLRLIYYSQIVNDFQKGDIAEGYSVSREKKESFPLTVTSAQKNPTAFYLCATGSDSANTGELFFGEGSRLTVL.

Here the CDR3 reads CASSYWTGSPAYEQYF. The CDR3 DNA reads TGTGCCAGCAGTTACTGGACAGGGAGCCCTGCCTACGAGCAGTACTTC. The chain combines TRBV6-2 or TRBV6-3 with TRBJ2-7; 8 bases match TRBD1. The CDR3 totals 16 residues. The J segment lost 2 bases and the V segment lost 1 base, leaving 7 bases of the junction unmatched. Germline CDR1 is MNHEY and CDR2 is SVGEGT.

This clone was recorded a few times. The chain has TRBV7-6 and TRBJ2-2; TRBD1 matches at 7 bases. Losses at the gene ends were 4 bases for V and 6 bases for J; bases not matched to a gene: 5. The CDR3 extends over 14 amino acids. Germline V gene lookup returns CDR1 SGHVS and CDR2 FNYEAQ. The CDR3 is CASSSRQGSGELFF. Here the CDR3 DNA reads TGTGCCAGCAGCTCTCGACAGGGCTCCGGGGAGCTGTTTTTT.

This clone is a singleton in its sample. The rearrangement links TRBV5-1 to TRBJ2-6; 7 positions agree with TRBD1. V gave up 4 bases and J gave up 0 bases; unmatched junction bases: 10. In germline, CDR1 is SGHRS, CDR2 YFSETQ. The CDR3 runs to 18 residues. This chain's CDR3 is CASSRLAGGSSGANVLTF. CDR3 DNA sequence: TGCGCCAGCAGCCGCTTGGCAGGGGGAAGCTCTGGGGCCAACGTCCTGACTTTC. Complete variable domain (other parts from reference TRBV5-1 and TRBJ2-6): KAGVTQTPRYLIKTRGQQVTLSCSPISGHRSVSWYQQTPGQGLQFLFEYFSETQRNKGNFPGRFSGRQFSNSRSEMNVSTLELGDSALYLCASSRLAGGSSGANVLTFGAGSRLTVL.

Turning to this clone: The sample carries other DNA sequences with the same CDR3. This rearrangement joins TRBV27 to TRBJ1-1; 7 bases align to TRBD1. The CDR3 contains 14 residues. V lost 3 bases and J lost 4; bases outside the gene matches: 5. The germline gives CDR1 MNHEY, CDR2 SMNVEV (reference sequence). CDR3 DNA: TGTGCCAGCAGTTTTAATCCAGGGGGCACTGAAGCTTTCTTT. Protein product: CASSFNPGGTEAFF.

The V gene is TRBV10-2, the J gene TRBJ2-1; 8 bases agree with TRBD1. The CDR3 totals 16 residues. V was clipped by 6 bases and J by 4 bases; unmatched bases: 11. Germline V lookup: CDR1 WSHSY, CDR2 SAAADI. The CDR3 here is CASRGIGQGDYNEQFF. Here the CDR3 DNA reads TGCGCCAGCAGAGGAATCGGACAGGGCGATTACAATGAGCAGTTCTTC.

V gene TRBV5-6 combines with J gene TRBJ2-1; D is possibly TRBD1 or TRBD2 (6 bases each). V was pared by 8 bases and J by 1 base, with 16 bases between. From germline, CDR1 is SGHDT and CDR2 YYEEEE. This CDR3 is 15 amino acids long. The CDR3 DNA reads as TGTGCCAGTGTAGAACGGGGGCTTTCCTACAATGAGCAGTTCTTC. Its protein is CASVERGLSYNEQFF.

J is TRBJ1-6 and V is TRBV6-5; a weak D match, TRBD1 (6 bases). The germline V and J ends were trimmed by 7 bases and 11 bases, with 21 bases remaining between them. This CDR3 contains 15 residues. In germline, CDR1 is MNHEY, CDR2 SVGAGI. CDR3 in amino acids: CASTLDRTKGAPLHF. The CDR3 DNA follows: TGTGCCAGCACCCTGGACAGAACAAAAGGGGCACCCCTCCACTTT.

The rearrangement uses TRBV7-9 and TRBJ1-1; no firm D call. V lost 10 bases, J lost 1 base, and 19 bases lay in between. CDR3 size: 15 residues. Per germline, CDR1 SEHNR and CDR2 FQNEAQ (reference sequence). CDR3 DNA sequence: TGTGCCATATGCGACGGTGGGTTCCCGAACACTGAAGCTTTCTTT. It translates to CAICDGGFPNTEAFF.

The chain links TRBV18 to TRBJ1-1; the D is unclear. CDR3 length: 14 amino acids. The germline V gene has CDR1 KGHSH and CDR2 LQKENI. V lost 6 bases to trimming and J lost 5 bases, with 16 bases between them. CDR3 sequence reads: CASSSRGWETEAFF. In DNA, the CDR3 is TGTGCCAGCTCGTCGCGCGGATGGGAAACTGAAGCTTTCTTT.

This chain uses TRBV9 with TRBJ1-1; the D is unclear. The CDR3 is made up of 14 amino acids. Germline CDR1 SGDLS, CDR2 YYNGEE. Trimming took off 0 bases at V and 0 bases at J, with 6 bases between the two ends. The CDR3 DNA reads as TGTGCCAGCAGCGTAGGCAGTTTGAACACTGAAGCTTTCTTT. Its translation is CASSVGSLNTEAFF.

The rearrangement joins TRBV5-4 to TRBJ2-5, with TRBD2 matching over 7 bases. The CDR3 spans 14 residues. The junction had 7 bases not matched to a gene; V was cut back by 3 bases and J by 5 bases. The germline gives CDR1 SGHNT, CDR2 YYREEE (reference sequence). The CDR3 bases are TGTGCCAGCAGCTGGGCGGGGGAGAGGGAGACCCAGTACTTC. This encodes CASSWAGERETQYF.

The chain employs TRBV27 and TRBJ1-5; D not certain. The CDR3 covers 14 residues. Germline V gene data show CDR1 as MNHEY and CDR2 as SMNVEV (reference sequence). V was cut by 3 bases and J by 4 bases, with 10 bases left in between. The CDR3 protein is CASSFVGRNQPQHF. The CDR3 DNA is TGTGCCAGCAGTTTCGTGGGGAGAAATCAGCCCCAGCATTTT.

The chain recombines TRBV18 with TRBJ2-7, with D unclear. The V end lost 0 bases, the J end lost 0 bases, and 12 bases lay between the germline ends. Per the germline V gene, CDR1 is KGHSH and CDR2 is LQKENI. CDR3 length: 16 amino acids. This chain's CDR3 is CASSPPLHRSSYEQYF. The CDR3 nucleotides are TGTGCCAGCTCACCACCCTTACACCGCAGCTCCTACGAGCAGTACTTC.

The chain joins TRBV6-5 to TRBJ1-3; the D gene is possibly TRBD1 (5 bases). CDR3 length: 16 amino acids. The V gene's germline CDR1 is MNHEY and CDR2 SVGAGI. V gave up 0 bases and J gave up 0 bases, with 9 bases separating them. CDR3 nucleotides: TGTGCCAGCAGTTACTCGAGACAGTACTCTGGAAACACCATATATTTT. Translating it yields CASSYSRQYSGNTIYF.

The V and J genes are TRBV4-1 and TRBJ2-3, with 13 bases matching TRBD2. CDR1 and CDR2 from the germline V gene are MGHRA and YSYEKL. The CDR3 has 16 amino acids. The V gene end was trimmed by 1 base and the J gene end by 5 bases; junction bases not matched to a gene: 3. The CDR3 is CASSQGTSGGQDTQYF. DNA of the CDR3: TGCGCCAGCAGCCAAGGGACTAGCGGGGGCCAAGATACGCAGTATTTT.

The genes are TRBV5-1 and TRBJ2-1; D unresolved. CDR1 is SGHRS and CDR2 is YFSETQ in the germline V gene. The CDR3 covers 13 residues. The V end was cut by 0 bases, the J end by 7 bases, with 8 bases between. The CDR3 nucleotides read TGCGCCAGCAGCTTGGACGGTACAAATGAGCAGTTCTTC. Translated, it gives CASSLDGTNEQFF.

This clone was seen a handful of times. This chain joins TRBV7-9 and TRBJ1-2; maybe TRBD1 (6 bases). In germline, CDR1 is SEHNR, CDR2 FQNEAQ (reference sequence). With 5 bases removed from V and 4 bases from J, the gap between germline ends came to 14 bases. The CDR3 is made up of 14 amino acids. The CDR3 is CASSPGGASYGYTF. Written as DNA, the CDR3 is TGTGCCAGCAGCCCGGGGGGGGCTAGCTATGGCTACACCTTC.

This clone showed up just once. V gene TRBV19 combines with J gene TRBJ1-3, with unresolved D. This CDR3 is built from 14 residues. Germline CDR1 LNHDA, CDR2 SQIVND (reference sequence). V lost 6 bases, J lost 0 bases, and 9 bases lay in between. As DNA, the CDR3 is TGTGCCAGTAGGCCAGGAGGCTCTGGAAACACCATATATTTT. Translating it yields CASRPGGSGNTIYF.

The genes are TRBV24-1 and TRBJ1-3; unclear D gene. The germline V gene encodes CDR1 KGHDR and CDR2 SFDVKD. V was clipped by 9 bases and J by 8 bases, with 13 bases between them. CDR3 size: 12 residues. The CDR3 DNA follows: TGTGCCACCTCCCTAAACGGAGACACCATATATTTT. Amino acids: CATSLNGDTIYF.

The chain joins TRBV11-2 to TRBJ1-6; D is perhaps TRBD1 (5 bases). V was cut by 5 bases and J by 10 bases, with 21 bases left in between. The CDR3 has 16 amino acids. CDR1 and CDR2 from the germline V gene are SGHAT and FQNNGV. DNA of the CDR3: TGTGCCAGCAGCCCTGACAGTTTCGCCACGGGATCACCCCTCCACTTT. Translating it yields CASSPDSFATGSPLHF.

The chain recombines TRBV7-3 with TRBJ2-1; TRBD1 might be the D (6 bases). V lost 6 bases to trimming and J lost 12 bases, with 18 bases between them. CDR3 length: 13 amino acids. The germline V gene encodes CDR1 SGHTA and CDR2 FQGTGA. The CDR3 is CASSPTGPGVQFF. CDR3 in DNA: TGTGCCAGCAGTCCGACAGGCCCCGGGGTGCAGTTCTTC.

The genes are TRBV6-5 and TRBJ1-6; tentatively, D is TRBD1 (5 bases). V lost 7 bases and J lost 7, with 17 bases in between. Germline CDR1 reads MNHEY; CDR2 reads SVGAGI. CDR3 length equals 15 residues. CDR3 DNA: TGTGCCAGCAATCGGGGGGTTCAGACCAATTCACCCCTCCACTTT. Its translation is CASNRGVQTNSPLHF.

This chain connects TRBV5-6 to TRBJ2-2, with a possible D match to TRBD2 (5 bases). The ends were cut back, 3 bases at V and 5 bases at J, with 20 bases in the middle. This CDR3 spans 17 amino acids. Germline values: CDR1 SGHDT, CDR2 YYEEEE. CDR3 amino acids: CASSSFLTRARTGELFF. CDR3 DNA: TGTGCCAGCAGCTCATTCCTCACTAGGGCGAGGACCGGGGAGCTGTTTTTT. The whole variable domain, filled in from reference TRBV5-6 and TRBJ2-2, reads DAGVTQSPTHLIKTRGQQVTLRCSPKSGHDTVSWYQQALGQGPQFIFQYYEEEERQRGNFPDRFSGHQFPNYSSELNVNALLLGDSALYLCASSSFLTRARTGELFFGEGSRLTVL.

The CDR3 spells CASSVGTSYLNEQFF. The CDR3 DNA reads TGTGCCAGCAGCGTAGGGACTAGCTACCTCAATGAGCAGTTCTTC. The V gene is TRBV9, the J gene TRBJ2-1, with 8 positions matching TRBD2. Germline CDR1 is SGDLS and CDR2 is YYNGEE. Trimming took 0 bases from V and 6 from J; bases not matched to a gene: 5. The CDR3 totals 15 residues.